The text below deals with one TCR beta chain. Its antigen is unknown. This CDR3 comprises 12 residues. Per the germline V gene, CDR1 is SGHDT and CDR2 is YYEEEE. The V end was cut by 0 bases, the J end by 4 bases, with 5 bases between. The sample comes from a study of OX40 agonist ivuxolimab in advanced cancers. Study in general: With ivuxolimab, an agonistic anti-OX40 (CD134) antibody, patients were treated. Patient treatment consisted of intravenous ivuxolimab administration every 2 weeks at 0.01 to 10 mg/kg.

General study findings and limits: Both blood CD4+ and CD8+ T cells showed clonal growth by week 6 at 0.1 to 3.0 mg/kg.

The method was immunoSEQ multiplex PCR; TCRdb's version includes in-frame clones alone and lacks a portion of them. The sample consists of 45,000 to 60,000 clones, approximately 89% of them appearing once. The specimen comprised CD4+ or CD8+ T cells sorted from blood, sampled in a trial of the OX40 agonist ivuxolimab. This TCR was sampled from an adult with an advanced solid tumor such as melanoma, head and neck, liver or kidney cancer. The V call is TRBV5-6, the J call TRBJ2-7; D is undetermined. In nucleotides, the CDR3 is TGTGCCAGCAGCTTGGTCGGATACGAGCAGTACTTC. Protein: CASSLVGYEQYF.